This T cell receptor beta chain comes out of a study of T cells in Graves' hyperthyroidism and ophthalmopathy. Overall study results and limits: The blood repertoire included most of the expanded thyroid clonotypes above 0.001.

RNA transcripts provided the source from which TCR beta CDR3 regions were amplified. TCR CDR3 underwent first-round RT-PCR with the HTBI primer set. TCRdb redid the calling of the multiplex PCR reads with MiXCR, one entry per CDR3 protein. The data contain 300,000 to 350,000 distinct CDR3 sequences, around 23% of them singletons. The CDR3 has 15 residues. From germline, CDR1 is LGHDT and CDR2 YNNKEL (reference sequence). Germline trimming cut 1 base from V and 5 bases from J; bases unmatched to any gene: 5. Newly diagnosed hyperthyroidism patients aged 18 to 65 years had disease lasting under 2 months. There are many counts of this clonotype. What it recognizes is unknown.

The V and J genes are TRBV3-1 and TRBJ2-5; 9 nucleotides line up with TRBD1. Input material: blood. This clonotype was obtained from a woman aged 45-65 years with Graves' hyperthyroidism. The CDR3 sequence is CASSQVTGGRETQYF. The CDR3 DNA reads as TGTGCCAGCAGCCAAGTGACAGGGGGTAGGGAGACCCAGTACTTC.